This T cell receptor (beta chain) was sequenced in a study of control samples from healthy donors and cancer patients. The repertoire was sequenced with immunoSEQ multiplex PCR; TCRdb's copy has only in-frame clones and lacks some. The data hold under 70,000 clones, with roughly 86% observed a single time. Germline lookup yields CDR1 LGHNA and CDR2 YNFKEQ. Trimming at V came to 1 base and at J to 5 bases, leaving 3 bases not matched to a gene. This CDR3 comprises 15 residues. The sample taken for sequencing was blood. This receptor was taken from a man aged 50-59 years in good health. The V and J genes are TRBV4-2 and TRBJ2-1; TRBD2 matches at 9 bases. CDR3 in DNA: TGTGCCAGCAGCCAAGGGACTAGCGCGGACAATGAGCAGTTCTTC. The encoded protein is CASSQGTSADNEQFF.